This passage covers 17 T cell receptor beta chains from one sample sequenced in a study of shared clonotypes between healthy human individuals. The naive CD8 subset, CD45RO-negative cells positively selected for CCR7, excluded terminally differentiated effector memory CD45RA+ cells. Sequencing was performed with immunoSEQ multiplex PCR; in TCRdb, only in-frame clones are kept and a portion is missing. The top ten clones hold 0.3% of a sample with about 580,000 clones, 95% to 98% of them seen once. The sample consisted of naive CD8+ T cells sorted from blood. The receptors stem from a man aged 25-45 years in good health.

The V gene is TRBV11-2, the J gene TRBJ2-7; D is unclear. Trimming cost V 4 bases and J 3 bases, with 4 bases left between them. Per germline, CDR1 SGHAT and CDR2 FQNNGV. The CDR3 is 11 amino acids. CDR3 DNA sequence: TGTGCCAGCAGCTCGGGCTACGAGCAGTACTTC. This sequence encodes CASSSGYEQYF.

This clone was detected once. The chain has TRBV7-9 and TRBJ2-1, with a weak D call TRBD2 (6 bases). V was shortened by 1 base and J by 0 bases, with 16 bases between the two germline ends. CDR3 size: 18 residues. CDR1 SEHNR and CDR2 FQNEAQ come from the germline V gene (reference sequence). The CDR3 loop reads CASSLVGSGKSSYNEQFF. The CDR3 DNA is TGTGCCAGCAGCTTAGTCGGTAGCGGAAAAAGCTCCTACAATGAGCAGTTCTTC.

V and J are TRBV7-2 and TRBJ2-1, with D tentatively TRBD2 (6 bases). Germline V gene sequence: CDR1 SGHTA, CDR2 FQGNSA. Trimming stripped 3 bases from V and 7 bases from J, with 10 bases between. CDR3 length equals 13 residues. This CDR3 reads CASSFWRGNEQFF. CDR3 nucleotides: TGTGCCAGCAGCTTCTGGAGGGGTAATGAGCAGTTCTTC.

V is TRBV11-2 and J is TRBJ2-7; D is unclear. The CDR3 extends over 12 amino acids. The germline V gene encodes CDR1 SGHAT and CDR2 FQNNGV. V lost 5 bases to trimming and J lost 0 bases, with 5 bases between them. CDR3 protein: CASSGLSYEQYF. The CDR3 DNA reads TGTGCCAGCAGCGGTCTCTCCTACGAGCAGTACTTC.

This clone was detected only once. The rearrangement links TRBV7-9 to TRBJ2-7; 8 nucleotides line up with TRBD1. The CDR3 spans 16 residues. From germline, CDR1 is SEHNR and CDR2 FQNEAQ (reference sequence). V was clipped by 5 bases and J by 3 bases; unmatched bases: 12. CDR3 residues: CASSPFPGQVNYEQYF. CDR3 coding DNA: TGTGCCAGCAGCCCCTTTCCGGGACAGGTAAACTACGAGCAGTACTTC.

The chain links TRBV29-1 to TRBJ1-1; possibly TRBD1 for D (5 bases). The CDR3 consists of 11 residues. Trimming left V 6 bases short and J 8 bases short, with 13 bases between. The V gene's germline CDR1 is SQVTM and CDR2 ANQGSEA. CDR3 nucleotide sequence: TGCAGCGTGGATGACAGAGTCGAAGCTTTCTTT. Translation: CSVDDRVEAFF.

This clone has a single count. CDR3 coding DNA: TGTGCCAGCAGACGCCGGGACAGGGGGTCGTGGGAGCAGTTCTTC. This codes for CASRRRDRGSWEQFF. V gene TRBV28 combines with J gene TRBJ2-1, with 11 bases that match TRBD1. The CDR3 sequence is 15 residues long. The V gene's germline CDR1 is MDHEN and CDR2 SYDVKM. The V and J ends lost 6 bases and 10 bases, in that order; junction bases with no gene match: 11.

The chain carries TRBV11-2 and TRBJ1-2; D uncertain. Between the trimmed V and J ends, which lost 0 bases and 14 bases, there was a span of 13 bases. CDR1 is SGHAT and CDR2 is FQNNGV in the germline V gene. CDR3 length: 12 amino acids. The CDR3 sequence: CASSLDPWAVTF. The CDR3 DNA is TGTGCCAGCAGCTTAGATCCCTGGGCGGTAACCTTC. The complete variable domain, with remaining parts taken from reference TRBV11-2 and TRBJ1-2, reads EAGVAQSPRYKIIEKRQSVAFWCNPISGHATLYWYQQILGQGPKLLIQFQNNGVVDDSQLPKDRFSAERLKGVDSTLKIQPAKLEDSAVYLCASSLDPWAVTFGSGTRLTVV.

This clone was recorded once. Written as DNA, the CDR3 is TGCGCCAGCAGCCCTCCCGTGGACAGGGGACCTTACGAGCAGTACTTC. Translating it yields CASSPPVDRGPYEQYF. This chain connects TRBV5-1 to TRBJ2-7; 9 bases are shared with TRBD1. V dropped 4 bases and J dropped 4; count of bases not matched to a gene: 12. The V gene's germline CDR1 is SGHRS and CDR2 YFSETQ. The length of the CDR3 is 16 residues.

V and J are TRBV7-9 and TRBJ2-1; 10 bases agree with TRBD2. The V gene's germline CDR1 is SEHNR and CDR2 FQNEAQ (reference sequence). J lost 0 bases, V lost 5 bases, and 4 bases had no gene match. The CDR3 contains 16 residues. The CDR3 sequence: CASSPSGRASYNEQFF. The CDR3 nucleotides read TGTGCCAGCAGCCCCAGCGGGAGGGCCTCCTACAATGAGCAGTTCTTC.

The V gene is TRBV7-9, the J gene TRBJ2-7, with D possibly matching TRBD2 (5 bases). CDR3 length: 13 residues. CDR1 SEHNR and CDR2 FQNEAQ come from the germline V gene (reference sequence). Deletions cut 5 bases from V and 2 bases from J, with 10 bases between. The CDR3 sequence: CASSMDGTYEQYF. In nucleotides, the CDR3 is TGTGCCAGCAGCATGGACGGGACCTACGAGCAGTACTTC. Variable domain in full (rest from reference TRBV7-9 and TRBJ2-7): DTGVSQNPRHKITKRGQNVTFRCDPISEHNRLYWYRQTLGQGPEFLTYFQNEAQLEKSRLLSDRFSAERPKGSFSTLEIQRTEQGDSAMYLCASSMDGTYEQYFGPGTRLTVT.

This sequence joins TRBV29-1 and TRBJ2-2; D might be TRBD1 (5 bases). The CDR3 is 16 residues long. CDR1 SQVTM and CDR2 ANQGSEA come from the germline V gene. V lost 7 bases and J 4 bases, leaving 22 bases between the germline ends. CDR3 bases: TGCAGCGCGTTAGGGGCGCCGGGTTCAATCACCGGGGAGCTGTTTTTT. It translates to CSALGAPGSITGELFF.

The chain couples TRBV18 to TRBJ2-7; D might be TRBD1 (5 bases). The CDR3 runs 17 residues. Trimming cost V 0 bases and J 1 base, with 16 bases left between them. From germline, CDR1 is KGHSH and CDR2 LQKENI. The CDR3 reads CASSPPGATERSYEQYF. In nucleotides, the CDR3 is TGTGCCAGCTCACCACCAGGGGCGACAGAGAGGTCCTACGAGCAGTACTTC.

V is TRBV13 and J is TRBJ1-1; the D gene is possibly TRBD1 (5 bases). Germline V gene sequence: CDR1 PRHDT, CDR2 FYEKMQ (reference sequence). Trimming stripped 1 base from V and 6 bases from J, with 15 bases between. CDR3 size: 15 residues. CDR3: CASSLAGRGKAEAFF. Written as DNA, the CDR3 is TGTGCCAGCAGCTTAGCGGGGAGGGGAAAGGCTGAAGCTTTCTTT.

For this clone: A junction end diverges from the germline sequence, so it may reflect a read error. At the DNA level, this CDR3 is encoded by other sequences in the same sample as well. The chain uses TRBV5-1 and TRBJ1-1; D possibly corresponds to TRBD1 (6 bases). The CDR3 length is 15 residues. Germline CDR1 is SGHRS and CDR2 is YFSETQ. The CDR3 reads CASSLEGGVGTEAFF. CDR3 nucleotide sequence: TGCGCCAGCAGTTTGGAAGGGGGAGTTGGCACTGAAGCTTTCTTT.

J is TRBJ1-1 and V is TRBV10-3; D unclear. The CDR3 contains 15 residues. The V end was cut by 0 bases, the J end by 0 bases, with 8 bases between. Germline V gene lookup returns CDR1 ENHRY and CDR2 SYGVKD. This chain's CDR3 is CAISESSWLNTEAFF. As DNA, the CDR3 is TGTGCCATCAGTGAGTCTTCTTGGTTGAACACTGAAGCTTTCTTT.

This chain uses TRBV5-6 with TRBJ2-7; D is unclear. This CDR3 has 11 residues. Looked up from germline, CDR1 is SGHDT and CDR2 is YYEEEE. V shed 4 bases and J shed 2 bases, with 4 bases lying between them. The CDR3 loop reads CASSRPYEQYF. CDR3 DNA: TGTGCCAGCAGCCGGCCCTACGAGCAGTACTTC.